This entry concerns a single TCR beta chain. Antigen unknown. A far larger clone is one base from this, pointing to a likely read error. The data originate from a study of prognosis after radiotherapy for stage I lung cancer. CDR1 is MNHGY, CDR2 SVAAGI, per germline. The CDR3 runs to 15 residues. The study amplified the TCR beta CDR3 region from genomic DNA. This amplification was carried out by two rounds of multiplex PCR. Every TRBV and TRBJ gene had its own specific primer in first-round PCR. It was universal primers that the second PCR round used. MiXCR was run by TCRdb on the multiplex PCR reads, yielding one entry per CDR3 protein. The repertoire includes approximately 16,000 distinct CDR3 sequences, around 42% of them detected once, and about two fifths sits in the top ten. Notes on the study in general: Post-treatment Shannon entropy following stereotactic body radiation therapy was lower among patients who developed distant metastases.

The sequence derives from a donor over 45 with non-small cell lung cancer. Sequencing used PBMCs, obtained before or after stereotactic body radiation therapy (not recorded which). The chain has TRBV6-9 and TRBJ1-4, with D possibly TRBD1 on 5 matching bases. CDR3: CASSYSQADNEKMFF. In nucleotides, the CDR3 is TGTGCCAGCAGTTACTCACAGGCAGATAATGAAAAAATGTTTTTT.